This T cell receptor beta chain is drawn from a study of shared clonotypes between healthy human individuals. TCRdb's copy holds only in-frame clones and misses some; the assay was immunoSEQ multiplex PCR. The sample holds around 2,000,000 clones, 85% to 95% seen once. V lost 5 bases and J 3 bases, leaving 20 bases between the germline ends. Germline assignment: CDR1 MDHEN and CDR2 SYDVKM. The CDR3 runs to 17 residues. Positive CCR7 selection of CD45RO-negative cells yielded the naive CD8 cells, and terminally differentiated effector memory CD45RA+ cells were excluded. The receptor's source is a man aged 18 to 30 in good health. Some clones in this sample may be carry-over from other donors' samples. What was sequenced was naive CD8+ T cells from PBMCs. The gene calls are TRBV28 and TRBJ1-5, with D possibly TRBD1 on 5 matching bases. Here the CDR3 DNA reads TGTGCCAGCAGTCCCCAGGGAGTGCGACCACTCAATCAGCCCCAGCATTTT. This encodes CASSPQGVRPLNQPQHF.